One sample yielded the 27 T cell receptor beta chains listed below, sequenced in a study of blood T cell repertoires in COVID-19. The table came from immunoSEQ multiplex PCR; TCRdb's copy has only in-frame clones and leaves some out. The sample consists of about 110,000 clones, approximately 81% of them appearing once. Source material: peripheral blood. These receptors were collected from a human donor in a cohort sampled during active COVID-19.

The chain has TRBV29-1 and TRBJ2-1, with D possibly being TRBD2 (5 bases). V was trimmed by 7 bases and J by 9 bases, leaving 16 bases between them. Looked up from germline, CDR1 is SQVTM and CDR2 is ANQGSEA. This CDR3 contains 12 residues. The CDR3 DNA reads TGCAGCGCCATTCCGGACTTCTCTGAGCAGTTCTTC. It codes for CSAIPDFSEQFF.

V usage is TRBV18 and J usage is TRBJ2-7; 7 bases are a match to TRBD1. J gave up 5 bases and V 3 bases, and 4 bases lay outside the gene matches. The CDR3 spans 13 residues. CDR1 is KGHSH, CDR2 LQKENI, per germline. This CDR3 is CASSPSTGNEQYV. In nucleotides, the CDR3 is TGTGCCAGCTCACCCTCGACAGGGAACGAGCAGTACGTC.

The rearrangement links TRBV19 to TRBJ2-5, with 7 bases matching TRBD1. Trimming at V came to 5 bases and at J to 11 bases, leaving 5 bases not matched to a gene. The CDR3 sequence is 11 residues long. Germline V lookup: CDR1 LNHDA, CDR2 SQIVND (reference sequence). CDR3 in amino acids: CASSSTGVQYF. DNA of the CDR3: TGTGCCAGTAGTTCAACAGGGGTACAGTACTTC.

This rearrangement joins TRBV5-1 to TRBJ1-4; D is possibly TRBD1 (5 bases). Germline V gene data show CDR1 as SGHRS and CDR2 as YFSETQ. The CDR3 is 15 residues long. V lost 0 bases and J 1 base, leaving 7 bases between the germline ends. CDR3 coding DNA: TGCGCCAGCAGCTTGGTAGGGGAAACTAATGAAAAACTGTTTTTT. As protein: CASSLVGETNEKLFF.

This clone has only one observation. This chain links TRBV10-3 with TRBJ2-5; TRBD1 is a possible D gene (6 bases). V lost 0 bases and J lost 0, with 8 bases in between. Germline loops: CDR1 ENHRY, CDR2 SYGVKD. This CDR3 has 15 residues. CDR3 nucleotide sequence: TGTGCCATCAGTGAGTCGGACAGTAACCAAGAGACCCAGTACTTC. This gives the protein CAISESDSNQETQYF.

The genes are TRBV3-1 (or the pseudogene TRBV3-2) and TRBJ2-1; 10 positions agree with TRBD1. Germline assignment: CDR1 LGHDT and CDR2 YNNKEL (reference sequence). CDR3 length equals 15 residues. V was clipped by 4 bases and J by 8 bases; unmatched bases: 8. CDR3 loop: CASSPRQGAVDEQFF. DNA for the CDR3: TGTGCCAGCAGCCCCAGACAGGGGGCGGTGGATGAGCAGTTCTTC.

The V call is TRBV6-2 or TRBV6-3, the J call TRBJ1-2, with 8 bases identical to TRBD1. Germline CDR1 is MNHEY and CDR2 is SVGEGT. The V and J ends lost 7 bases and 4 bases, in that order; junction bases with no gene match: 17. CDR3 length: 17 residues. The CDR3 reads CASTPRLPGGNSYGYTF. Written as DNA, the CDR3 is TGTGCCAGCACCCCGCGACTCCCAGGGGGCAATAGCTATGGCTACACCTTC.

The genes are TRBV28 and TRBJ2-1, with 15 bases lining up with TRBD2. Germline V gene sequence: CDR1 MDHEN, CDR2 SYDVKM. The V and J ends lost 8 bases and 7 bases, in that order; junction bases with no gene match: 15. The CDR3 spans 18 residues. The DNA for the CDR3 is TGTGCCAGCGGGGGCGTAGGACTAGCGGGAGGGCCGTTTAATGAGCAGTTCTTC. This encodes CASGGVGLAGGPFNEQFF.

This clone showed up just a few times. This chain uses TRBV6-5 with TRBJ2-3, with D perhaps matching TRBD2 (6 bases). CDR1 and CDR2 (germline): MNHEY, SVGAGI. V gave up 3 bases and J gave up 3 bases, with 13 bases separating them. This CDR3 region has 15 residues. CDR3 DNA: TGTGCCAGCAGTTATCCTCTAGCGCCGACAGATACGCAGTATTTT. Translating it yields CASSYPLAPTDTQYF.

The V call is TRBV5-4, the J call TRBJ2-1; TRBD2 aligns across 13 bases. Germline V gene sequence: CDR1 SGHNT, CDR2 YYREEE (reference sequence). Germline trimming cut 5 bases from V and 5 bases from J; bases unmatched to any gene: 7. This CDR3 region has 16 residues. The CDR3 protein is CASSSGLAGEDNEQFF. CDR3 nucleotide sequence: TGTGCCAGCAGTTCTGGACTAGCGGGAGAGGACAATGAGCAGTTCTTC.

This chain connects TRBV7-2 to TRBJ2-1; possible D gene TRBD2, 6 bases. The CDR3 has 16 amino acids. Germline V gene lookup returns CDR1 SGHTA and CDR2 FQGNSA. V was cut by 0 bases and J by 6 bases, with 15 bases left in between. The chain's CDR3 is CASSLASGSRVNEQFF. Here the CDR3 DNA reads TGTGCCAGCAGCTTAGCGAGCGGGTCCAGAGTCAATGAGCAGTTCTTC.

The chain combines TRBV6-5 with TRBJ2-7, with TRBD1 as a possible D gene (6 bases). The germline gives CDR1 MNHEY, CDR2 SVGAGI. Trimming left V 5 bases short and J 1 base short, with 12 bases between. The CDR3 sequence is 14 residues long. This CDR3 is CASSRDISSYEQYV. CDR3 nucleotides: TGTGCCAGCAGTCGGGACATCTCGTCCTACGAGCAGTACGTC.

The chain uses TRBV7-8 and TRBJ1-4, with 9 nucleotides matching TRBD1. V dropped 3 bases and J dropped 8; count of bases not matched to a gene: 10. From germline, CDR1 is SGHVS and CDR2 FQNEAQ. CDR3 length: 16 amino acids. The CDR3 DNA follows: TGTGCCAGCAGCTTCTCGCCGGGACAGGGTAGCGAAAAACTGTTTTTT. Translated: CASSFSPGQGSEKLFF. Full variable domain (outside the CDR3, taken from reference TRBV7-8 and TRBJ1-4): GAGVSQSPRYKVAKRGQDVALRCDPISGHVSLFWYQQALGQGPEFLTYFQNEAQLDKSGLPSDRFFAERPEGSVSTLKIQRTQQEDSAVYLCASSFSPGQGSEKLFFGSGTQLSVL.

The gene calls are TRBV4-2 and TRBJ1-1; D is unresolved. This CDR3 contains 15 residues. Germline-derived CDR1 and CDR2 are LGHNA and YNFKEQ. V shed 0 bases and J shed 3 bases, with 11 bases lying between them. The CDR3 DNA is TGTGCCAGCAGCCAAGAGAACGGGGTGCACACTGAAGCTTTCTTT. Translating it yields CASSQENGVHTEAFF.

The chain couples TRBV7-8 to TRBJ2-4; TRBD2 might be the D (6 bases). V was trimmed by 2 bases and J by 2 bases, leaving 10 bases between them. Germline-derived CDR1 and CDR2 are SGHVS and FQNEAQ. The CDR3 is 15 amino acids. As DNA, the CDR3 is TGTGCCAGCAGCTTACTGGGGGGTACCAAAAACATTCAGTACTTC. Its protein is CASSLLGGTKNIQYF.

As to this clone: Additional DNA sequences in this sample encode the identical CDR3. The chain carries TRBV28 and TRBJ2-3; 11 bases line up with TRBD1. Trimming removed 3 bases from V and 6 bases from J; junction bases left unmatched: 2. Germline assignment: CDR1 MDHEN and CDR2 SYDVKM. CDR3 length: 14 amino acids. This CDR3 is CASSFGQGADTQYF. In nucleotides, the CDR3 is TGTGCCAGCAGTTTCGGACAGGGGGCGGATACGCAGTATTTT.

The gene calls are TRBV18 and TRBJ2-1; 12 bases line up with TRBD2. The CDR3 length is 14 residues. J was trimmed by 8 bases and V by 4 bases; bases with no gene match: 3. Per germline, CDR1 KGHSH and CDR2 LQKENI. The CDR3 loop reads CASSRTSGTHEQFF. As DNA, the CDR3 is TGTGCCAGCTCACGGACTAGCGGGACACATGAGCAGTTCTTC.

The chain recombines TRBV2 with TRBJ2-5; TRBD2 aligns across 7 bases. This CDR3 has 15 amino acids. The germline V gene has CDR1 SNHLY and CDR2 FYNNEI. J was trimmed by 5 bases and V by 6 bases; bases with no gene match: 12. CDR3 protein: CASSPAWPRGETQYF. The CDR3 bases are TGTGCCAGCAGCCCGGCGTGGCCGCGGGGGGAGACCCAGTACTTC.

This clone was seen a handful of times. This chain links TRBV18 with TRBJ1-5; D not certain. CDR1 is KGHSH and CDR2 is LQKENI in the germline V gene. Trimming took off 6 bases at V and 4 bases at J, with 19 bases between the two ends. This CDR3 has 16 residues. CDR3 nucleotide sequence: TGTGCCAGCTCTCGTAACCCCCATGGGCCAAATCAGCCCCAGCATTTT. It is translated as CASSRNPHGPNQPQHF.

The count of this clone is one. The chain links TRBV6-2 or TRBV6-3 to TRBJ2-3; D is perhaps TRBD2 (7 bases). Trimming took off 6 bases at V and 2 bases at J, with 15 bases between the two ends. CDR1 is MNHEY, CDR2 SVGEGT, per germline. This CDR3 comprises 15 residues. The CDR3 DNA reads as TGTGCCAGCAGCCACGGGGGGCAACCCACAGATACGCAGTATTTT. Its protein is CASSHGGQPTDTQYF.

The V and J genes are TRBV19 and TRBJ2-1; no clear D. The CDR3 has 15 residues. V was pared by 7 bases and J by 0 bases, with 13 bases between. The germline V gene has CDR1 LNHDA and CDR2 SQIVND (reference sequence). The CDR3 spells CASTSRSFSYNEQFF. As DNA, the CDR3 is TGTGCCAGTACATCGCGTTCCTTCTCCTACAATGAGCAGTTCTTC.

V usage is TRBV7-3 and J usage is TRBJ2-1; D might be TRBD1 (6 bases). CDR3 length: 16 residues. The V gene lost 0 bases and the J gene lost 4 bases, with 13 bases spanning the gap. Germline CDR1 and CDR2: SGHTA and FQGTGA. CDR3 in amino acids: CASSLTGRQVYNEQFF. The CDR3 DNA reads TGTGCCAGCAGCTTAACGGGGAGACAGGTTTACAATGAGCAGTTCTTC.

The chain combines TRBV5-6 with TRBJ2-7; possibly TRBD1 for D (6 bases). The germline CDR1 and CDR2 sequences are SGHDT and YYEEEE. The CDR3 length is 13 residues. Trimming took off 4 bases at V and 4 bases at J, with 12 bases between the two ends. The CDR3 sequence is CASSLGTKYEQYF. CDR3 sequence (DNA): TGTGCCAGCAGCCTCGGGACAAAGTACGAGCAGTACTTC.

The chain has TRBV4-1 and TRBJ2-5, with 7 bases aligning to TRBD2. This CDR3 comprises 13 residues. J lost 4 bases, V lost 3 bases, and 2 bases had no gene match. Germline CDR1 is MGHRA and CDR2 is YSYEKL. CDR3 nucleotides: TGCGCCAGCAGCCAGCAGCGGGGAGAGACCCAGTACTTC. Protein: CASSQQRGETQYF.

The chain joins TRBV2 to TRBJ1-1; 7 bases line up with TRBD1. Germline loops: CDR1 SNHLY, CDR2 FYNNEI. After removal of 8 bases from V and 0 bases from J, the junction contained 3 bases not matched to a gene. The CDR3 has 13 amino acids. The chain's CDR3 is CASGQDLNTEAFF. As DNA, the CDR3 is TGTGCCAGCGGACAGGACTTGAACACTGAAGCTTTCTTT.

V and J are TRBV6-2 or TRBV6-3 and TRBJ1-4; D is unclear. V shed 2 bases and J shed 7 bases, with 8 bases lying between them. The CDR3 is made up of 13 amino acids. From germline, CDR1 is MNHEY and CDR2 SVGEGT. CDR3 DNA: TGTGCCAGCAGTTACGAGGGTAGTGAAAAACTGTTTTTT. Translation gives CASSYEGSEKLFF.

The chain carries TRBV7-2 and TRBJ2-5; D is unresolved. Germline V gene lookup returns CDR1 SGHTA and CDR2 FQGNSA. Trimming stripped 1 base from V and 1 base from J, with 10 bases between. This CDR3 comprises 15 residues. The CDR3 coding sequence is TGTGCCAGCAGCTTAGGGCCTCTCCCCCAAGAGACCCAGTACTTC. This codes for CASSLGPLPQETQYF. Together with reference TRBV7-2 and TRBJ2-5, the CDR3 gives the full variable domain: GAGVSQSPSNKVTEKGKDVELRCDPISGHTALYWYRQSLGQGLEFLIYFQGNSAPDKSGLPSDRFSAERTGGSVSTLTIQRTQQEDSAVYLCASSLGPLPQETQYFGPGTRLLVL.